This T cell receptor (beta chain) originates from a study of CD8 T cells in ankylosing spondylitis. Each TCR beta library was made by quantitative 5'-RACE that incorporated molecular barcodes. TCRdb reprocessed the 5' RACE reads via MiXCR and lists one record per CDR3 protein. This sample has roughly 200,000 distinct CDR3 sequences, with about 26% found just once. Points from the study as a whole: There was a TCR beta motif, made of several highly homologous variants, that appeared characteristic of ankylosing spondylitis blood. Disease-linked clones were reportedly significantly enriched in matched ankylosing spondylitis synovial fluid. Peripheral blood held disease-linked clones only at relatively low frequency, and these were CD8+.

Germline V CDR1 and CDR2: DFQATT, SNEGSKA (reference sequence). V lost 4 bases and J lost 5, with 14 bases in between. This CDR3 is 13 amino acids long. This clonotype appeared a few times. No antigen is known for it. Material for sequencing was blood, either unsorted or a sorted T cell fraction (not recorded which). V gene TRBV20-1 combines with J gene TRBJ1-1, with a possible D match to TRBD1 (5 bases). The TCR sequence derives from a male donor with ankylosing spondylitis or in good health (not recorded which). As DNA, the CDR3 is TGCAGTGCTAAAAACCGGGGGAGGACTGAAGCTTTCTTT. Amino acids: CSAKNRGRTEAFF.